The clone carrying this TCR beta chain has a handful of counts. The data are from a study of blood T cell repertoires in COVID-19. About the study: The samples span acute and convalescent COVID-19 from the United States, Italy and Spain. From T cells, B-cell-depleted T cells, or PBMCs came the material, which was cDNA or gDNA.

Original processing notes: Scientists estimated how many nucleated cells there were by amplifying reference gene primers. Profiling relied on immunoSEQ multiplex PCR, and the TCRdb table lists in-frame clones only, not all of them. Clone size and the V and J calls come from that table; the DNA yielded D and trimming. The table records roughly 59,000 clones, approximately 82% of them present only once. V was shortened by 6 bases and J by 2 bases, with 6 bases between the two germline ends. Per the germline V gene, CDR1 is KGHSH and CDR2 is LQKENI. The CDR3 consists of 12 residues. The chain couples TRBV18 to TRBJ2-3, with D perhaps matching TRBD2 (5 bases). This receptor was identified in a man older than 75 with acute or convalescent COVID-19. Source material: peripheral blood. Here the CDR3 DNA reads TGTGCCAGCTCGGAGGACACAGATACGCAGTATTTT. Protein product: CASSEDTDTQYF.